This T cell receptor beta chain originates from a study of cytomegalovirus exposure and HLA in healthy donors. Primers included in the PCR were 60 Vbeta and 13 Jbeta primers. Profiled with immunoSEQ multiplex PCR; TCRdb holds only in-frame clones, not every one. The repertoire table contains fewer than 75,000 clones. CDR1 GTSNPN and CDR2 SVGIG come from the germline V gene (reference sequence). The V and J ends lost 1 base and 6 bases respectively, with 10 bases between them. The CDR3 extends over 13 amino acids. What was sequenced was PBMCs. The chain links TRBV30 to TRBJ1-5; no clear D. The receptor was isolated from a boy between 10 and 17 years old in good health and CMV-seronegative. The CDR3 nucleotides read TGTGCCTGGAGTGAGGAGGGATCTCAGCCCCAGCATTTT. Its protein is CAWSEEGSQPQHF.